These T cell receptor beta chains were read from a single sample in a study of beta chain features in type 1 diabetes. Using immunoSEQ multiplex PCR, the repertoire was profiled, and TCRdb retains in-frame clones only, with some absent. The table shows tens of thousands of clones, with 55% to 75% occurring only once. Sequences were obtained from Tregs from blood. The receptors originated from a man between 18 and 35 years old with type 1 diabetes. The CDR3 runs from the conserved cysteine through the conserved F or W. Each record gives: clone size, V gene, J gene, D gene, CDR3 protein, CDR3 DNA. A D gene is named only where the DNA matches it firmly. Only some rows state a clone size, as once, few, many or a class for expanded clones.

abundance: -; v_gene: TRBV5-1; j_gene: TRBJ2-7; d_gene: TRBD2; CDR3aa: CASSLKATSGTISYEQYF; CDR3nt: TGCGCCAGCAGCTTGAAGGCGACTAGCGGGACGATTTCCTACGAGCAGTACTTC
abundance: few; v_gene: TRBV10-2; j_gene: TRBJ2-7; d_gene: TRBD2; CDR3aa: CASSSFLGLAGGDRDEQYF; CDR3nt: TGCGCCAGCAGCTCCTTTCTTGGACTAGCGGGAGGGGATCGCGACGAGCAGTACTTC
abundance: -; v_gene: TRBV9; j_gene: TRBJ2-3; d_gene: TRBD2; CDR3aa: CASSVTGGNTDTQYF; CDR3nt: TGTGCCAGCAGCGTAACGGGGGGAAATACAGATACGCAGTATTTT
abundance: -; v_gene: TRBV28; j_gene: TRBJ2-7; d_gene: TRBD2; CDR3aa: CASSWFSGGAVEQYF; CDR3nt: TGTGCCAGCAGTTGGTTTAGCGGGGGGGCCGTCGAGCAGTACTTC
abundance: few; v_gene: TRBV5-1; j_gene: TRBJ1-2; d_gene: TRBD1; CDR3aa: CASSLDRGVDGYTF; CDR3nt: TGCGCCAGCAGCTTAGACAGGGGGGTCGATGGCTACACCTTC
abundance: -; v_gene: TRBV7-6; j_gene: TRBJ2-2; d_gene: TRBD1; CDR3aa: CASSPGQGGTGELFF; CDR3nt: TGTGCCAGCAGCCCCGGACAGGGAGGCACCGGGGAGCTGTTTTTT
abundance: -; v_gene: TRBV28; j_gene: TRBJ1-2; d_gene: TRBD1; CDR3aa: CASSLGQGAYGYTF; CDR3nt: TGTGCCAGCAGTTTAGGACAGGGAGCCTATGGCTACACCTTC
abundance: -; v_gene: TRBV25-1; j_gene: TRBJ2-2; d_gene: -; CDR3aa: CASRQTYTGELFF; CDR3nt: TGTGCCAGCAGACAGACGTACACCGGGGAGCTGTTTTTT
abundance: -; v_gene: TRBV28; j_gene: TRBJ1-1; d_gene: -; CDR3aa: CASEEGSMATEAFF; CDR3nt: TGTGCCAGCGAAGAGGGCAGCATGGCCACTGAAGCTTTCTTT
abundance: once; v_gene: TRBV4-2; j_gene: TRBJ2-1; d_gene: TRBD2; CDR3aa: CASSQELAGSYNEQFF; CDR3nt: TGTGCCAGCAGCCAAGAACTAGCGGGATCTTACAATGAGCAGTTCTTC
abundance: -; v_gene: TRBV5-4; j_gene: TRBJ2-7; d_gene: TRBD2; CDR3aa: CASSRLAGIGEQYF; CDR3nt: TGTGCCAGCAGCCGACTAGCGGGAATCGGCGAGCAGTACTTC
abundance: -; v_gene: TRBV7-9; j_gene: TRBJ1-1; d_gene: TRBD1; CDR3aa: CASRRTGSDTEAFF; CDR3nt: TGTGCCAGCAGGCGGACAGGGTCCGACACTGAAGCTTTCTTT
abundance: -; v_gene: TRBV2; j_gene: TRBJ2-1; d_gene: TRBD2; CDR3aa: CASRIGLAGGTDEQFF; CDR3nt: TGTGCCAGCAGAATAGGACTAGCGGGGGGTACGGATGAGCAGTTCTTC
abundance: few; v_gene: TRBV30; j_gene: TRBJ1-1; d_gene: TRBD1; CDR3aa: CAWSVQGRAFF; CDR3nt: TGTGCCTGGAGTGTACAGGGGCGAGCTTTCTTT
abundance: -; v_gene: TRBV10-3; j_gene: TRBJ2-7; d_gene: TRBD1; CDR3aa: CAIANRDRANEQYF; CDR3nt: TGTGCCATCGCGAACCGGGACAGGGCCAACGAGCAGTACTTC
abundance: -; v_gene: TRBV7-8; j_gene: TRBJ1-1; d_gene: TRBD1; CDR3aa: CASSLQGQGRGAFF; CDR3nt: TGTGCCAGCAGCTTACAGGGACAGGGGCGGGGAGCTTTCTTT
abundance: -; v_gene: TRBV10-3; j_gene: TRBJ2-7; d_gene: TRBD2; CDR3aa: CAISEIKRGYYEQYF; CDR3nt: TGTGCCATCAGTGAAATAAAGCGGGGCTACTACGAGCAGTACTTC
abundance: -; v_gene: TRBV7-9; j_gene: TRBJ1-1; d_gene: -; CDR3aa: CASSLGSAGKAFF; CDR3nt: TGTGCCAGCAGCTTAGGCTCTGCGGGGAAAGCTTTCTTT
abundance: few; v_gene: TRBV5-1; j_gene: TRBJ2-7; d_gene: TRBD1; CDR3aa: CASSTGQGYEQYF; CDR3nt: TGCGCCAGCAGCACGGGACAGGGCTACGAGCAGTACTTC
abundance: -; v_gene: TRBV5-4; j_gene: TRBJ2-5; d_gene: -; CDR3aa: CASSFSGGRQETQYF; CDR3nt: TGTGCCAGCAGCTTTTCCGGGGGACGACAAGAGACCCAGTACTTC
abundance: -; v_gene: TRBV25-1; j_gene: TRBJ1-3; d_gene: -; CDR3aa: CASSLGGRNTIYF; CDR3nt: TGTGCCAGCAGCCTGGGAGGCAGAAACACCATATATTTT
abundance: -; v_gene: TRBV9; j_gene: TRBJ1-4; d_gene: TRBD1; CDR3aa: CASSPGQGNEKLFF; CDR3nt: TGTGCCAGCAGCCCGGGACAGGGAAATGAAAAACTGTTTTTT
abundance: -; v_gene: TRBV16; j_gene: TRBJ1-6; d_gene: -; CDR3aa: CASSQYGDSPLHF; CDR3nt: TGTGCCAGCAGCCAATATGGAGATTCACCCCTCCACTTT
abundance: -; v_gene: TRBV18; j_gene: TRBJ1-5; d_gene: -; CDR3aa: CASSPNAGPRGAQPQHF; CDR3nt: TGTGCCAGCTCACCGAATGCCGGGCCGCGGGGAGCTCAGCCCCAGCATTTT
abundance: -; v_gene: TRBV6-5; j_gene: TRBJ2-7; d_gene: -; CDR3aa: CASRTDYEQYF; CDR3nt: TGTGCCAGCAGGACAGACTACGAGCAGTACTTC
abundance: few; v_gene: TRBV29-1; j_gene: TRBJ1-2; d_gene: TRBD1; CDR3aa: CSVEGTGGHYGYTF; CDR3nt: TGCAGCGTTGAAGGGACAGGGGGCCACTATGGCTACACCTTC
abundance: -; v_gene: TRBV18; j_gene: TRBJ2-7; d_gene: -; CDR3aa: CASSPRQDRGDEQYF; CDR3nt: TGTGCCAGCTCTCCGCGGCAGGACAGAGGGGACGAGCAGTACTTC
abundance: once; v_gene: TRBV7-2; j_gene: TRBJ1-4; d_gene: -; CDR3aa: CASSLPGTGKLFF; CDR3nt: TGTGCCAGCAGCTTACCCGGTACAGGAAAACTGTTTTTT
abundance: -; v_gene: TRBV29-1; j_gene: TRBJ2-7; d_gene: -; CDR3aa: CSAQTFSYEQYF; CDR3nt: TGCAGCGCCCAAACTTTCTCCTACGAGCAGTACTTC